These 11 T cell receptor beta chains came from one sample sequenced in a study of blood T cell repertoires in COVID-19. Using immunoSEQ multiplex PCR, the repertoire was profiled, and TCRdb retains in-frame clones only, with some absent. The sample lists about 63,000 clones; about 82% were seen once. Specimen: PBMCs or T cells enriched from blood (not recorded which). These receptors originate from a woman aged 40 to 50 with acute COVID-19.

CDR3 sequence reads: CASSIETHSYEQYF. The CDR3, as DNA: TGTGCCAGTAGTATTGAGACTCACTCCTACGAGCAGTACTTC. The V call is TRBV19, the J call TRBJ2-7; D is uncertain. The V gene lost 3 bases and the J gene lost 0 bases, with 9 bases spanning the gap. Per germline, CDR1 LNHDA and CDR2 SQIVND (reference sequence). CDR3 length: 14 amino acids. The full variable domain, with the rest looked up from reference TRBV19 and TRBJ2-7, is DGGITQSPKYLFRKEGQNVTLSCEQNLNHDAMYWYRQDPGQGLRLIYYSQIVNDFQKGDIAEGYSVSREKKESFPLTVTSAQKNPTAFYLCASSIETHSYEQYFGPGTRLTVT.

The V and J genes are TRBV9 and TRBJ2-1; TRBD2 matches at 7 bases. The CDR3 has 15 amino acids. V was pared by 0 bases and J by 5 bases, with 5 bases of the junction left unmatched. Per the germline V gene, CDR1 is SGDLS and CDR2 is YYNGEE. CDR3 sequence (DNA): TGTGCCAGCAGCGTAGCGCGGGGGTTCGACAATGAGCAGTTCTTC. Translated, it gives CASSVARGFDNEQFF.

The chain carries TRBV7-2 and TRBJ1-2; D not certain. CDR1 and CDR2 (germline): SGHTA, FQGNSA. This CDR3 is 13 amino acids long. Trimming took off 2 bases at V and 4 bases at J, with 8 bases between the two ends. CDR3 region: CASSLTQSYGYTF. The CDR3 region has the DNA TGTGCCAGCAGCTTAACACAGAGCTATGGCTACACCTTC.

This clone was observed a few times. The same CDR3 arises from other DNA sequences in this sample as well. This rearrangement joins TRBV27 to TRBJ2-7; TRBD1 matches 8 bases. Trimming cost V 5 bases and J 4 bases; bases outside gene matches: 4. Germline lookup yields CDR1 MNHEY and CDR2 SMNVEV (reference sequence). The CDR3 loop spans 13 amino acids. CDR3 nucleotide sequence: TGTGCCAGCAGTCAGGGGGCAACGTACGAGCAGTACTTC. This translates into CASSQGATYEQYF.

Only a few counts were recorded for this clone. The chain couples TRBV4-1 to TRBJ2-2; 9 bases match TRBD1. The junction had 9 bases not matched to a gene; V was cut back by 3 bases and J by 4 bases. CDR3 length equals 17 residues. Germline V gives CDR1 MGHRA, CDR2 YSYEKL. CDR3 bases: TGCGCCAGCAGCCAGTCCCCCGGGACAGGGCCCACCGGGGAGCTGTTTTTT. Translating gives CASSQSPGTGPTGELFF.

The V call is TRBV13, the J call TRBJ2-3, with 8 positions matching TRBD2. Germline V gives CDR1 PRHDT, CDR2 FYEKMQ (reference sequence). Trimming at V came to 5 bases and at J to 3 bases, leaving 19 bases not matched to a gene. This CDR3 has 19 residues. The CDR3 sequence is CASSGEGGGRNHRTDTQYF. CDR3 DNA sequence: TGTGCCAGCAGCGGAGAGGGGGGCGGGAGGAACCATAGAACAGATACGCAGTATTTT.

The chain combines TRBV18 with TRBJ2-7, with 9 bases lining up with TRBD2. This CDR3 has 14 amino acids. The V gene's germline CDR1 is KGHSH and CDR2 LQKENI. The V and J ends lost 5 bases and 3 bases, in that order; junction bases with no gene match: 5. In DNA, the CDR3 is TGTGCCAGCTCAGCGACTAGCGGAAACTACGAGCAGTACTTC. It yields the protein CASSATSGNYEQYF.

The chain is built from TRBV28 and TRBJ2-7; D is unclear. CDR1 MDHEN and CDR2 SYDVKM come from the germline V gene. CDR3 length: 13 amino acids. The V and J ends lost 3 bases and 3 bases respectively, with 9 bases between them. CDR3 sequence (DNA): TGTGCCAGCAGTTTCTCCCAGTACTACGAGCAGTACTTC. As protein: CASSFSQYYEQYF.

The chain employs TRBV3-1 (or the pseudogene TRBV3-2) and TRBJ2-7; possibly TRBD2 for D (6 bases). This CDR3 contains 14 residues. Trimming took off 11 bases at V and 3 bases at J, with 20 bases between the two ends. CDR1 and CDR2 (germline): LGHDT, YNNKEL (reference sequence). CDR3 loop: CAPPRTTMVYEQYV. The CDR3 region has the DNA TGTGCCCCACCTCGGACTACGATGGTCTACGAGCAGTACGTC.

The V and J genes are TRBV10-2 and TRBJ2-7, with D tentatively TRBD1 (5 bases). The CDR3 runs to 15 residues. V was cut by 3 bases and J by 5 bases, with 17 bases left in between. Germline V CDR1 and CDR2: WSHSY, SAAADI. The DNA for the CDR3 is TGCGCCAGCAGTGACCTTTGGGGCAGGGCCAACGAGCAGTACTTC. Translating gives CASSDLWGRANEQYF.

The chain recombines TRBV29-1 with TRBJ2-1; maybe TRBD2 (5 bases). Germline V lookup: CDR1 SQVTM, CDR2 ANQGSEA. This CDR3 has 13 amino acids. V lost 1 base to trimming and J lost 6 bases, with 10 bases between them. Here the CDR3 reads CSVEGGVGNEQFF. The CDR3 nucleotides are TGCAGCGTTGAAGGGGGAGTGGGCAATGAGCAGTTCTTC.